This TCR beta chain was sequenced during a study of T cell responses to AZD1222 COVID-19 vaccine. Background on the study: Pooling covered second doses at about 4 or about 12 weeks.

Turning to this clone: Its matching antigen is unknown.

TCRdb's copy holds only in-frame clones and misses some; the assay was immunoSEQ multiplex PCR. Among approximately 97,000 clones listed, approximately 90% were seen once. General study points: A mostly white British donor set with more females was recruited, and clonal diversity was possibly underestimated.

Germline CDR1 is MDHEN and CDR2 is SYDVKM. The J segment lost 6 bases and the V segment lost 6 bases, leaving 19 bases of the junction unmatched. This CDR3 is 18 amino acids long. The TCR originated in an adult in good health. Sample: peripheral blood, taken on day 0 of AZD1222 vaccination. The chain has TRBV28 and TRBJ2-7, with 11 bases fitting TRBD1. In nucleotides, the CDR3 is TGTGCCAGCAGCCTCTCGACTAACGGGGACAGGGGGTTGGGCGAGCAGTACTTC. Translation gives CASSLSTNGDRGLGEQYF.